These 3 T cell receptor beta chains originate from one sample sequenced in a study of blood T cell repertoires in COVID-19. Libraries were prepared by immunoSEQ multiplex PCR; TCRdb keeps only in-frame clonotypes and omits some of them. The repertoire holds around 110,000 clones, with roughly 80% as singletons. The sequencing input was peripheral blood. The receptors originated from a man aged 25 to 40 with acute or convalescent COVID-19.

The chain employs TRBV2 and TRBJ2-7; tentatively, D is TRBD1 (6 bases). The CDR3 runs to 14 residues. Trimming pared 6 bases from V and 4 bases from J, leaving 16 bases between. The germline V gene has CDR1 SNHLY and CDR2 FYNNEI. Written as DNA, the CDR3 is TGTGCCAGCAGGGCCTGGGGGCAGCGGTACGAGCAGTACGTC. Translating gives CASRAWGQRYEQYV.

The CDR3 coding sequence is TGTGCCAGCAGCCCAGGGACAGGGGGACGGACCCAGTACTTC. This codes for CASSPGTGGRTQYF. The chain links TRBV27 to TRBJ2-5; 11 bases are a match to TRBD1. This CDR3 region has 14 residues. V dropped 6 bases and J dropped 7; count of bases not matched to a gene: 7. Germline CDR1 is MNHEY and CDR2 is SMNVEV (reference sequence).

The chain carries TRBV6-5 and TRBJ1-2, with 7 nucleotides matching TRBD1. The CDR3 contains 15 residues. From germline, CDR1 is MNHEY and CDR2 SVGAGI. With V trimmed by 6 bases and J by 0 bases, 7 bases remained unmatched. CDR3 protein: CASSPAGTANYGYTF. The CDR3 DNA reads TGTGCCAGCAGCCCGGCGGGGACAGCTAACTATGGCTACACCTTC.